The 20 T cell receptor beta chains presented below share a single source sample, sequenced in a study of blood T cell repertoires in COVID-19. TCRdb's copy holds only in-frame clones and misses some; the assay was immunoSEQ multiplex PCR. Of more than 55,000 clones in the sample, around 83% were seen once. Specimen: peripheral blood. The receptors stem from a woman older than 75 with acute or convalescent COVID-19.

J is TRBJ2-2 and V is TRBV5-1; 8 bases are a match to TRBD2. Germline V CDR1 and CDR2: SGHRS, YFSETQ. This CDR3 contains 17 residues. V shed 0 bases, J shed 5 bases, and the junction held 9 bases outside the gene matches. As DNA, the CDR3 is TGCGCCAGCAGCTTGGGTAGCGGGGCCGGCGGGACCGGGGAGCTGTTTTTT. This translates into CASSLGSGAGGTGELFF.

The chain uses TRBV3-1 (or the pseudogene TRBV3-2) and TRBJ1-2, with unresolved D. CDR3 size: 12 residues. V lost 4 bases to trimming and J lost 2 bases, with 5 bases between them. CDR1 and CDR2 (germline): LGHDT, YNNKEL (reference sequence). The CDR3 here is CASSRGNYGYTF. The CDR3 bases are TGTGCCAGCAGCCGAGGGAACTATGGCTACACCTTC.

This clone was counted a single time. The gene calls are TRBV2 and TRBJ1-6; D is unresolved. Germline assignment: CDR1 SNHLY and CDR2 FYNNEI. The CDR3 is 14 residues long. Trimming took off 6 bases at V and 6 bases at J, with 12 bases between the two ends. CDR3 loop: CASREDGINSPLHF. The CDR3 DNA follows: TGTGCCAGCAGAGAGGACGGGATTAATTCACCCCTCCACTTT.

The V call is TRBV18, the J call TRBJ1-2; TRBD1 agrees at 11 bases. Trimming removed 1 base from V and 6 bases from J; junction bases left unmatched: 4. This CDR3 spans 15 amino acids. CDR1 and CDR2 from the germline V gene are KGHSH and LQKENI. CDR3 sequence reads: CASSPQGTGGDGYTF. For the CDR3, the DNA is TGTGCCAGCTCACCACAAGGGACAGGGGGAGATGGCTACACCTTC. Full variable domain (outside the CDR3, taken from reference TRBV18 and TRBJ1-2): NAGVMQNPRHLVRRRGQEARLRCSPMKGHSHVYWYRQLPEEGLKFMVYLQKENIIDESGMPKERFSAEFPKEGPSILRIQQVVRGDSAAYFCASSPQGTGGDGYTFGSGTRLTVV.

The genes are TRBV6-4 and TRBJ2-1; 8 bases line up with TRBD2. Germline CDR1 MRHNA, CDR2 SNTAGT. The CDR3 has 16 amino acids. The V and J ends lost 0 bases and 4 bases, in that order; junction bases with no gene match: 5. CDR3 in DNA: TGTGCCAGCAGTGACTCGTCACTAGCGGATTACAATGAGCAGTTCTTC. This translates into CASSDSSLADYNEQFF.

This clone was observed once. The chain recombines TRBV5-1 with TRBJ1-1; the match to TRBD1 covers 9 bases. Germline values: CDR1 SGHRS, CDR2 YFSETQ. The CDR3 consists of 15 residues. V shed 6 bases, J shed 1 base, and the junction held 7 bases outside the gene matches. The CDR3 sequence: CASNMGQGWNTEAFF. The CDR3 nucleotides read TGCGCCAGCAACATGGGACAGGGATGGAACACTGAAGCTTTCTTT.

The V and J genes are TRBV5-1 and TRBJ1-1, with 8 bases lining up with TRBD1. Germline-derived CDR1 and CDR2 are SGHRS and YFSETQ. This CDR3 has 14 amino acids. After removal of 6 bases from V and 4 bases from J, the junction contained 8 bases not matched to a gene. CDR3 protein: CASKTQGAATEAFF. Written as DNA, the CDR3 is TGCGCCAGCAAAACTCAGGGGGCAGCCACTGAAGCTTTCTTT.

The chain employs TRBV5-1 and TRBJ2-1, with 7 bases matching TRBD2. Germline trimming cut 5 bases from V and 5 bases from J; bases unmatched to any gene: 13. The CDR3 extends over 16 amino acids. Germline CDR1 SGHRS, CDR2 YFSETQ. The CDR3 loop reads CASSLNPSGVNNEQFF. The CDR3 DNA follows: TGCGCCAGCAGTCTTAACCCGAGCGGGGTTAACAATGAGCAGTTCTTC.

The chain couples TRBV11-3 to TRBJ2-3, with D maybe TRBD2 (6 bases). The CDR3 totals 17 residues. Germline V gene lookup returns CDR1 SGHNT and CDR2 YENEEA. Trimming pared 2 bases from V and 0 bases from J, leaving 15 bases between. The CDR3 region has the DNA TGTGCCAGCAGCTTAACACTAGGTAGCGGTAGCACAGATACGCAGTATTTT. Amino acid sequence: CASSLTLGSGSTDTQYF.

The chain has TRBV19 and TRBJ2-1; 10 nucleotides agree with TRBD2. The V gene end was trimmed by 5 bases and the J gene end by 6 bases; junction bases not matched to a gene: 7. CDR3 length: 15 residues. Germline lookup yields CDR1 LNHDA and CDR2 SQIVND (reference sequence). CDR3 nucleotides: TGTGCCAGTAGTGCCTTAGCGGGGGGCAGCAATGAGCAGTTCTTC. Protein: CASSALAGGSNEQFF.

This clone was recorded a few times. CDR3 protein: CASSPSSNYGYTF. Written as DNA, the CDR3 is TGTGCCAGTAGCCCGTCGAGTAACTATGGCTACACCTTC. The V call is TRBV19, the J call TRBJ1-2; D not resolved. Germline lookup yields CDR1 LNHDA and CDR2 SQIVND (reference sequence). Trimming removed 6 bases at V and 1 base at J, with 9 bases between. The CDR3 extends over 13 amino acids.

CDR3 amino acids: CASSWGQGSNTGELFF. The DNA for the CDR3 is TGTGCCAGCAGCTGGGGACAGGGGTCAAACACCGGGGAGCTGTTTTTT. The chain links TRBV14 to TRBJ2-2, with 10 bases fitting TRBD1. This CDR3 contains 16 residues. Germline CDR1 is SGHDN and CDR2 is FVKESK. Trimming took 5 bases from V and 2 from J; bases not matched to a gene: 5. Filled out from reference TRBV14 and TRBJ2-2, the complete variable domain reads EAGVTQFPSHSVIEKGQTVTLRCDPISGHDNLYWYRRVMGKEIKFLLHFVKESKQDESGMPNNRFLAERTGGTYSTLKVQPAELEDSGVYFCASSWGQGSNTGELFFGEGSRLTVL.

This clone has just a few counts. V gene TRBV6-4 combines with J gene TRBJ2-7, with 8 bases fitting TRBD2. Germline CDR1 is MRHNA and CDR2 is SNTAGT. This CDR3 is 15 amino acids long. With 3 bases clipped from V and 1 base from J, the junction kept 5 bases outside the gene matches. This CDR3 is CASSEVGGGSYEQYF. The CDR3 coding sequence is TGTGCCAGCAGTGAGGTCGGGGGGGGGTCCTACGAGCAGTACTTC.

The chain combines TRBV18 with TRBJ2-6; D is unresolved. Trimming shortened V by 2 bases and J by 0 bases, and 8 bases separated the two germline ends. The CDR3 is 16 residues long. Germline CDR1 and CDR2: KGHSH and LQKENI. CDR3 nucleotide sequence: TGTGCCAGCTCACCAACGGCTAGCTCTGGGGCCAACGTCCTGACTTTC. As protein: CASSPTASSGANVLTF.

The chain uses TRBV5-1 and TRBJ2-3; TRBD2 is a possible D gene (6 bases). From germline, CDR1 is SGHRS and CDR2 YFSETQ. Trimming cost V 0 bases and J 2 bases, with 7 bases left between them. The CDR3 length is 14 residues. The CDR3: CASSLGTNTDTQYF. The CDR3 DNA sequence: TGCGCCAGCAGCTTGGGGACTAACACAGATACGCAGTATTTT.

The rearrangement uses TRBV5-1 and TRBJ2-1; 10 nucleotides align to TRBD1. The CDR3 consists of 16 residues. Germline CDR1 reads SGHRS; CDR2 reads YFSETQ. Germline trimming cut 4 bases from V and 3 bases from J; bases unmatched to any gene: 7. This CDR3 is CASSTGQGDFYNEQFF. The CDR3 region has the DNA TGCGCCAGCAGCACCGGACAGGGGGATTTCTACAATGAGCAGTTCTTC.

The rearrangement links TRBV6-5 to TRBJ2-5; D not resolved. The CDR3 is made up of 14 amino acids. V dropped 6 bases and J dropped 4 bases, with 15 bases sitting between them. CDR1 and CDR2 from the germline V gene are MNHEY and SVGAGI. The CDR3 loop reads CASSSGGRGETQYF. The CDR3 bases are TGTGCCAGCAGCTCTGGTGGCAGAGGAGAGACCCAGTACTTC.

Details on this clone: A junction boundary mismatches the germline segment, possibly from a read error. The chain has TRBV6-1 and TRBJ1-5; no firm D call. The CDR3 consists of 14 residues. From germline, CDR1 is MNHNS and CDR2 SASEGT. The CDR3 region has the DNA TGTGCCAGCAGTTTACCGGCCGGGGATCAGGCCCAGCATTTT. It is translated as CASSLPAGDQAQHF.

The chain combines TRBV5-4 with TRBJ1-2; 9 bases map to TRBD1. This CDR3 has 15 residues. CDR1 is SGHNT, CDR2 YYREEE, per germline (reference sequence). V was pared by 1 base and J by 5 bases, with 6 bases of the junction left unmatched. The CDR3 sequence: CASSLPTGGVYGYTF. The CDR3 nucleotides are TGTGCCAGCAGCTTGCCGACAGGGGGAGTTTATGGCTACACCTTC.

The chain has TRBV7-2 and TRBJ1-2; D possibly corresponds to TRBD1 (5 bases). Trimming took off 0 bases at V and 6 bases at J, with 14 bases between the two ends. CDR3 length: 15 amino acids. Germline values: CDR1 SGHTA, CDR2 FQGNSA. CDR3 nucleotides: TGTGCCAGCAGCTTAGCCGCAGGGTGGTTGGATGGCTACACCTTC. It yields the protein CASSLAAGWLDGYTF.